The subject of this entry is one T cell receptor (beta chain). This clonotype appeared many times. No antigen is known for it. Base qualities are not recorded, but no much larger clone differs from it by a single base. A modified ARM-PCR protocol with multiple V-beta primers and a C-beta primer was used to build TCRB libraries from RNA via three nested multiplex PCR rounds. TCRB-specific cDNA was synthesized from approximately 0.54 ug total RNA with ProtoScript II Reverse Transcriptase and a C-beta primer. No unique molecular identifiers were described for the TCRB libraries. In the third PCR, barcodes and adapters were added over around 23 cycles with Deep VentR (exo-) polymerase, and the 250-500 bp bands were then gel purified. An Illumina HiSeq 2500 generating 250 bp paired-end reads was used to sequence the TCRB libraries. In the original analysis: Reads were cleaned with Trimmomatic, merged with FLASH, assigned V, D and J segments with MiGEC, and analyzed with VDJtools. Repertoire diversity was measured using the Shannon-Wiener diversity index, which was calculated with VDJtools. Starting from the raw public reads, TCRdb applied fastp trimming at Q25, assembled clones with MiXCR and retained in-frame beta chains. Entries are consolidated by CDR3 protein sequence, retaining the most common genes and DNA. TCRdb, not the original authors, processed these V and J calls. This sample is represented by about 18,000 distinct CDR3 sequences; around 68% of them were singletons. The ten largest clonotypes hold 15% to 20% of the sample.

These data belong to a study of tumor-infiltrating lymphocytes in glioblastoma multiforme (dated by TCRdb to 2017 to 2019). Regarding the study in general: To test whether intratumoral genomic heterogeneity fosters TIL diversity, the study jointly examined somatic mutations, TIL diversity and immune response activity.

The investigation overall reported the following: Generalizability was limited because only one glioblastoma patient was included in the TCR and somatic mutation analysis. Clone frequencies may be distorted by RNA-based TCR sequencing because unequal numbers of TCR transcripts are carried by T cells. T cells were not sorted into functional subsets, which the authors noted as a future improvement.

For peripheral blood mononuclear cells, total RNA was isolated with TRIzol reagent and then purified using the RNeasy kit. OD 260/280 ratios above 1.9 and RNA integrity numbers above 6.5 were observed for all RNA. The TCR originated in a male donor with glioblastoma. Sequencing used peripheral blood.

The CDR3 reads CASSPGGGMFSGNTIYF. The DNA sequence is TGTGCCAGCAGCCCGGGGGGAGGGATGTTTTCCGGAAACACCATATATTTT. Recombination connected TRBV12-3 or TRBV12-4 to TRBJ1-3; the D gene is perhaps TRBD1, from 5 matching bases. V was cut back by 6 bases and J by 4 bases, leaving a gap of 22 bases between them. Including cysteine and phenylalanine, the CDR3 has 17 amino acids. Only the CDR3 part of the read is kept: 51 bases, read in frame from the first base.